Listed below are T cell receptor beta chains from one sample, sequenced in a study of technical replicates of blood from several donors. TCRdb keeps only in-frame clones here, not all; method: immunoSEQ multiplex PCR. The sample records about 80,000 clones, 85% to 95% being singletons. Sequencing was carried out using T cells isolated from PBMCs. These receptors all come from a human donor in good health. Each CDR3 is given with its conserved first and last residue. Fields, in order: CDR3 DNA, CDR3 protein, J gene, V gene, clone size, D gene. D genes are given only for firm matches. The size of a clone is reported for some rows only, either as once, few or many, or as a class for expanded clones.

CDR3 DNA: TGTGCCAGCAGCCAAGAATGGGGCCGCAATGGAAACACCATATATTTT; CDR3 protein: CASSQEWGRNGNTIYF; J gene: TRBJ1-3; V gene: TRBV4-2; clone size: NA; D gene: NA
CDR3 DNA: TGTGCCAGCAGTCCGATCTCCGGGACTAGGGGCAACAATGAGCAGTTCTTC; CDR3 protein: CASSPISGTRGNNEQFF; J gene: TRBJ2-1; V gene: TRBV27; clone size: NA; D gene: TRBD2
CDR3 DNA: TGTGCCACCAGCAGAGACCCCCCCGGGACTGGGTTCTTC; CDR3 protein: CATSRDPPGTGFF; J gene: TRBJ2-1; V gene: TRBV15; clone size: NA; D gene: NA
CDR3 DNA: TGTGCCAGCAGGGACATAGCGGGAGGGCCACCAGATACGCAGTATTTT; CDR3 protein: CASRDIAGGPPDTQYF; J gene: TRBJ2-3; V gene: TRBV27; clone size: NA; D gene: TRBD2
CDR3 DNA: TGTGCCAGCAGTTTAGGGAGGGCTTACTCCTACGAGCAGTACTTC; CDR3 protein: CASSLGRAYSYEQYF; J gene: TRBJ2-7; V gene: TRBV7-9; clone size: NA; D gene: TRBD2
CDR3 DNA: TGTGCCAGCAGCCCGTGGGCCCGGGAGTTATCTAATGAGCAGTTCTTC; CDR3 protein: CASSPWARELSNEQFF; J gene: TRBJ2-1; V gene: TRBV7-3; clone size: NA; D gene: NA
CDR3 DNA: TGTGCCAGCAGCTTAGAGGGAGGGGTTCCCTACGAGCAGTACTTC; CDR3 protein: CASSLEGGVPYEQYF; J gene: TRBJ2-7; V gene: TRBV7-9; clone size: once; D gene: TRBD2
CDR3 DNA: TGCGCCAGCAGCTTACAGGGGGTCGGGAACACTGAAGCTTTCTTT; CDR3 protein: CASSLQGVGNTEAFF; J gene: TRBJ1-1; V gene: TRBV5-1; clone size: NA; D gene: TRBD1
CDR3 DNA: TGCGCCAGCAGCCGCGGTGCGGGAGGGGTAGATACGCAGTATTTT; CDR3 protein: CASSRGAGGVDTQYF; J gene: TRBJ2-3; V gene: TRBV4-3; clone size: NA; D gene: TRBD2
CDR3 DNA: TGTGCCAGCAGTTTCAACAGGGGTGGCACTGAAGCTTTCTTT; CDR3 protein: CASSFNRGGTEAFF; J gene: TRBJ1-1; V gene: TRBV27; clone size: NA; D gene: TRBD1
CDR3 DNA: TGTGCCAGCAGTGCCGACATATCTCGCAGCTCCTACAATGAGCAGTTCTTC; CDR3 protein: CASSADISRSSYNEQFF; J gene: TRBJ2-1; V gene: TRBV27; clone size: NA; D gene: NA
CDR3 DNA: TGTGCCAGTTGGGCCAGGGTGTCCTACGAGCAGTACTTC; CDR3 protein: CASWARVSYEQYF; J gene: TRBJ2-7; V gene: TRBV2; clone size: NA; D gene: NA
CDR3 DNA: TGTGCCAGCAGCTCAGACAGGGCCCTTAATCAGCCCCAGCATTTT; CDR3 protein: CASSSDRALNQPQHF; J gene: TRBJ1-5; V gene: TRBV7-2; clone size: NA; D gene: TRBD1
CDR3 DNA: TGTGCCAGCTTCACTAGCGGGGTCTACAATGAGCAGTTCTTC; CDR3 protein: CASFTSGVYNEQFF; J gene: TRBJ2-1; V gene: TRBV5-4; clone size: NA; D gene: TRBD2
CDR3 DNA: TGCGCCAGCAGCCCGGAATTGGGACTAGCGAAGGATGAGCAGTTCTTC; CDR3 protein: CASSPELGLAKDEQFF; J gene: TRBJ2-1; V gene: TRBV5-1; clone size: once; D gene: TRBD2
CDR3 DNA: TGCGCCAGCAGCTTCCGGTGGGGAGTCATGGGGGAAAAACTGTTTTTT; CDR3 protein: CASSFRWGVMGEKLFF; J gene: TRBJ1-4; V gene: TRBV5-1; clone size: NA; D gene: NA
CDR3 DNA: TGCGCCAGCAGCCAAGATGTCAGAGGCATTCAGTACTTC; CDR3 protein: CASSQDVRGIQYF; J gene: TRBJ2-4; V gene: TRBV4-3; clone size: once; D gene: NA
CDR3 DNA: TGTGCCAGCAGTTACTCACCGGGATTCTACAATGAGCAGTTCTTC; CDR3 protein: CASSYSPGFYNEQFF; J gene: TRBJ2-1; V gene: TRBV6-5; clone size: once; D gene: NA
CDR3 DNA: TGTGCCAGCAGCCTATGGATCCGGGAAGACACTGAAGCTTTCTTT; CDR3 protein: CASSLWIREDTEAFF; J gene: TRBJ1-1; V gene: TRBV5-6; clone size: NA; D gene: NA
CDR3 DNA: TGTGCCAGCAGTTTCGGACAGCAACTCTATGGCTACACCTTC; CDR3 protein: CASSFGQQLYGYTF; J gene: TRBJ1-2; V gene: TRBV28; clone size: once; D gene: NA
CDR3 DNA: TGTGCCAGTAGTTTACAGGGTCCGAATCAGCCCCAGCATTTT; CDR3 protein: CASSLQGPNQPQHF; J gene: TRBJ1-5; V gene: TRBV19; clone size: NA; D gene: NA
CDR3 DNA: TGTGCCAGCAGAGGGCCCGGGACTGAAGAGACCCAGTACTTC; CDR3 protein: CASRGPGTEETQYF; J gene: TRBJ2-5; V gene: TRBV5-6; clone size: once; D gene: NA
CDR3 DNA: TGTGCCAGCAGCGGTAGGGGCCCAGGCGGGGAGCTGTTTTTT; CDR3 protein: CASSGRGPGGELFF; J gene: TRBJ2-2; V gene: TRBV9; clone size: NA; D gene: NA
CDR3 DNA: TGCGCCAGCAGCCTCTACGAAAGCGGGAGAGAGAGGGATACGCAGTATTTT; CDR3 protein: CASSLYESGRERDTQYF; J gene: TRBJ2-3; V gene: TRBV4-1; clone size: once; D gene: TRBD2
CDR3 DNA: TGTGCCAGCAGTCTGACAGGACAGCAAGAGACCCAGTACTTC; CDR3 protein: CASSLTGQQETQYF; J gene: TRBJ2-5; V gene: TRBV6-6; clone size: NA; D gene: NA
CDR3 DNA: TGCGCCAGCAGCTGGTCCGGGACTAGCGGATTCTCCTACGAGCAGTACTTC; CDR3 protein: CASSWSGTSGFSYEQYF; J gene: TRBJ2-7; V gene: TRBV5-1; clone size: NA; D gene: TRBD2
CDR3 DNA: TGCGCCAGCAGCCAAGGACCAGGGAACACTGAAGCTTTCTTT; CDR3 protein: CASSQGPGNTEAFF; J gene: TRBJ1-1; V gene: TRBV4-1; clone size: NA; D gene: NA
CDR3 DNA: TGTGCCAGCAGCTTTAATTCCTACGAGCAGTACTTC; CDR3 protein: CASSFNSYEQYF; J gene: TRBJ2-7; V gene: TRBV5-5; clone size: NA; D gene: NA
CDR3 DNA: TGTGCCAGCAGCGTAGGGGGGGAGGGCGAGCAGTACTTC; CDR3 protein: CASSVGGEGEQYF; J gene: TRBJ2-7; V gene: TRBV9; clone size: NA; D gene: TRBD2